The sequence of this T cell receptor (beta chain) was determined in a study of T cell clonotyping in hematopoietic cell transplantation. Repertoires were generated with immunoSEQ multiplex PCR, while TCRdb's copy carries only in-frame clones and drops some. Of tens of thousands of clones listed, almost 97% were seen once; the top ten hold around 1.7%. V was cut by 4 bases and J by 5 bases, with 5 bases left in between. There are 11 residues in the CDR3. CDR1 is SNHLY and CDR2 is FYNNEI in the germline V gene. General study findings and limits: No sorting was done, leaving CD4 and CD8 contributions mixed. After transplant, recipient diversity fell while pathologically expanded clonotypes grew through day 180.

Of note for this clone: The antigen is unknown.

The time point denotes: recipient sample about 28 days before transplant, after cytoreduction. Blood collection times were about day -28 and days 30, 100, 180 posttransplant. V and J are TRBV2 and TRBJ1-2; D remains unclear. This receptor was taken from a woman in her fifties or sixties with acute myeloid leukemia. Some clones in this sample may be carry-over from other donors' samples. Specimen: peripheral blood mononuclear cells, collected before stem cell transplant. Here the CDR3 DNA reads TGTGCCAGCAGTGTTGGGTATGGCTACACCTTC. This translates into CASSVGYGYTF.